This T cell receptor beta chain was documented in a study of T cells in tuberculosis. Whole-study context: IGRA-negative adolescents, IGRA-positive adolescents with latent tuberculosis and adults with active tuberculosis formed this South African cohort.

In regard to this clone: Its target is unknown.

Trimming removed 3 bases from V and 4 bases from J, with 23 bases in between. CDR3 size: 18 residues. The germline gives CDR1 LNHNV, CDR2 YYDKDF (reference sequence). General observations from the study: Active tuberculosis alpha repertoires lay closer to GMM-specific TCRs than controls'. Active tuberculosis patients had shorter CDR3-alpha; the beta difference was nonsignificant.

Method: immunoSEQ multiplex PCR; TCRdb's copy keeps in-frame clones and lacks some. The sample yields around 38,000 clones, 95% seen once. The source is a donor aged 10 to 29 with latent tuberculosis or without tuberculosis infection. The rearrangement joins TRBV15 to TRBJ2-3, with D perhaps matching TRBD1 (5 bases). Material for sequencing was PBMCs. CDR3: CATSSSRGMGPRADTQYF. CDR3 bases: TGTGCCACCAGCAGTTCAAGGGGTATGGGTCCACGCGCAGATACGCAGTATTTT.